These 13 T cell receptor beta chains came from one sample sequenced in a study of T cells in Graves' hyperthyroidism and ophthalmopathy. Amplification yielded TCR beta CDR3 regions, with RNA transcripts as the source. First-round RT-PCR targeting the TCR CDR3 was performed with the HTBI primer set. TCRdb reprocessed the multiplex PCR reads via MiXCR and lists one record per CDR3 protein. The sample has approximately 570,000 distinct CDR3 sequences; 15% to 20% are singletons. Input material: blood. The receptors shown here come from a man aged 40-49 years with Graves' ophthalmopathy.

The V gene is TRBV7-3, the J gene TRBJ2-5; D is unresolved. V lost 1 base and J lost 5, with 14 bases in between. The CDR3 sequence is 15 residues long. The germline gives CDR1 SGHTA, CDR2 FQGTGA. The CDR3 region has the DNA TGTGCCAGCAGCTTAAAGATGGGCGCGCGTGAGACCCAGTACTTC. Amino acids: CASSLKMGARETQYF.

The chain recombines TRBV20-1 with TRBJ1-6; unclear D gene. The CDR3 loop spans 14 amino acids. Germline CDR1 and CDR2: DFQATT and SNEGSKA (reference sequence). V lost 6 bases, J lost 7 bases, and 16 bases lay in between. Here the CDR3 DNA reads TGCAGTGCCGCTTCCCAGGTGGCGAATTCACCCCTCCACTTT. It specifies CSAASQVANSPLHF.

This clonotype occurred many times. This chain uses TRBV5-1 with TRBJ1-1, with D possibly being TRBD1 (5 bases). Germline CDR1 and CDR2: SGHRS and YFSETQ. Between the trimmed V and J ends, which lost 4 bases and 6 bases, there was a span of 22 bases. This CDR3 is 16 amino acids long. In DNA form, the CDR3 reads TGCGCCAGCAGCCAAGGGACCTCAGTTTCGTGGTCTGAAGCTTTCTTT. It yields the protein CASSQGTSVSWSEAFF.

The table lists this clonotype with a few counts. The V call is TRBV20-1, the J call TRBJ2-7; 11 bases match TRBD1. The germline V gene encodes CDR1 DFQATT and CDR2 SNEGSKA (reference sequence). V lost 2 bases to trimming and J lost 3 bases; unmatched junction nucleotides: 6. The CDR3 loop spans 15 amino acids. The CDR3 sequence: CSARSRDRGVYEQYF. The CDR3 DNA reads as TGCAGTGCTAGAAGTAGGGACAGGGGGGTCTACGAGCAGTACTTC.

In its sample, this clonotype was seen many times. The chain recombines TRBV3-1 with TRBJ1-1; no reliable D call. The CDR3 spans 15 residues. From germline, CDR1 is LGHDT and CDR2 YNNKEL (reference sequence). Trimming removed 2 bases at V and 0 bases at J, with 10 bases between. As DNA, the CDR3 is TGTGCCAGCAGCCAAACGATGGGTATGAACACTGAAGCTTTCTTT. It specifies CASSQTMGMNTEAFF.

This chain connects TRBV6-1 to TRBJ2-4; TRBD1 aligns across 7 bases. This CDR3 has 14 residues. V shed 6 bases and J 1 base; nucleotides not matched to a gene: 3. Germline CDR1 MNHNS, CDR2 SASEGT. The CDR3 DNA reads as TGTGCCAGCAGACAGGGGCCGGCCAAAAACATTCAGTACTTC. It encodes CASRQGPAKNIQYF.

The chain is built from TRBV2 and TRBJ2-5; 11 bases are shared with TRBD1. This CDR3 spans 14 amino acids. CDR1 is SNHLY and CDR2 is FYNNEI in the germline V gene. V trimming: 6 bases; J trimming: 5 bases; junction bases outside the gene matches: 5. The CDR3 here is CASSGQGALETQYF. CDR3 nucleotide sequence: TGTGCCAGCAGCGGACAGGGGGCCTTGGAGACCCAGTACTTC.

In this sample, this clonotype turned up a few times. DNA of the CDR3: TGTGCCTGCCAATGGGACAGGGGTTATTCACCCCTCCACTTT. This sequence encodes CACQWDRGYSPLHF. V is TRBV30 and J is TRBJ1-6, with 10 bases aligning to TRBD1. CDR3 length equals 14 residues. Per the germline V gene, CDR1 is GTSNPN and CDR2 is SVGIG (reference sequence). J was trimmed by 8 bases and V by 6 bases; bases with no gene match: 7.

This rearrangement joins TRBV6-1 to TRBJ1-1; D might be TRBD1 (6 bases). In germline, CDR1 is MNHNS, CDR2 SASEGT. The CDR3 runs to 15 residues. Trimming left V 7 bases short and J 2 bases short, with 17 bases between. The CDR3 is CASNFRGGGNTEAFF. CDR3 nucleotides: TGTGCCAGCAACTTCAGGGGTGGTGGTAACACTGAAGCTTTCTTT.

A few counts support this clonotype. The V and J genes are TRBV29-1 and TRBJ2-7; 10 bases match TRBD1. V shed 6 bases and J 4 bases; nucleotides not matched to a gene: 6. The CDR3 sequence is 13 residues long. CDR1 SQVTM and CDR2 ANQGSEA come from the germline V gene. The CDR3 loop is CSVVGTGDYEQYF. The DNA of the CDR3 is TGCAGCGTGGTAGGGACAGGGGATTACGAGCAGTACTTC.

Note on this clonotype: A single base separates this from a much larger clone, so it may be a read error. The chain is built from TRBV5-1 and TRBJ1-5; no firm D call. Germline CDR1 SGHRS, CDR2 YFSETQ. This CDR3 has 13 residues. CDR3 in amino acids: CASSSELNRPQHF. The CDR3 DNA is TGCGCCAGCAGCTCAGAACTCAATCGGCCCCAGCATTTT.

The gene calls are TRBV7-9 and TRBJ2-3; 8 positions agree with TRBD1. The ends lost 5 bases at V and 4 bases at J; junction bases unmatched: 8. The V gene's germline CDR1 is SEHNR and CDR2 FQNEAQ (reference sequence). The CDR3 covers 15 residues. The CDR3 loop is CASSISQGEADTQYF. The CDR3 DNA reads TGTGCCAGCAGCATATCACAGGGGGAAGCAGATACGCAGTATTTT.

This clonotype was seen repeatedly, ten times or more. The genes are TRBV30 and TRBJ1-4; D remains unclear. V was clipped by 3 bases and J by 3 bases, with 8 bases between them. Germline CDR1 GTSNPN, CDR2 SVGIG (reference sequence). The CDR3 length is 13 residues. This CDR3 is CAWRGQPNEKLFF. DNA for the CDR3: TGTGCCTGGAGAGGTCAGCCTAATGAAAAACTGTTTTTT.